The source of this T cell receptor (beta chain) is a study of shared clonotypes between healthy human individuals. This clone was counted once. The antigen is not known. Findings of the study overall: How much donors shared clonotypes was expected to be affected by sequencing depth.

The CDR3 sequence is 14 residues long. Germline CDR1 MNHNS, CDR2 SASEGT. Trimming left V 6 bases short and J 0 bases short, with 9 bases between. Assay used: immunoSEQ multiplex PCR; TCRdb lists only in-frame clones, some missing. The table includes fewer than 3 million clones, roughly 92% detected once. The study drew its donors from healthy HIV-negative adults without recent acute infections or vaccinations. Splitting the CD4+ cells yielded a CD45RA+ naive subset and a CD45RA-negative memory subset. The source material was naive CD4+ T cells from PBMCs. Subset noted: CD45RA+ positively selected. The receptor was isolated from a man aged 18 to 29 in good health. Some clones in this sample may be carry-over from other donors' samples. This rearrangement joins TRBV6-1 to TRBJ1-3; the D is unclear. Here the CDR3 DNA reads TGTGCCAGCAGCCTCAGAACCTCTGGAAACACCATATATTTT. Translated: CASSLRTSGNTIYF.